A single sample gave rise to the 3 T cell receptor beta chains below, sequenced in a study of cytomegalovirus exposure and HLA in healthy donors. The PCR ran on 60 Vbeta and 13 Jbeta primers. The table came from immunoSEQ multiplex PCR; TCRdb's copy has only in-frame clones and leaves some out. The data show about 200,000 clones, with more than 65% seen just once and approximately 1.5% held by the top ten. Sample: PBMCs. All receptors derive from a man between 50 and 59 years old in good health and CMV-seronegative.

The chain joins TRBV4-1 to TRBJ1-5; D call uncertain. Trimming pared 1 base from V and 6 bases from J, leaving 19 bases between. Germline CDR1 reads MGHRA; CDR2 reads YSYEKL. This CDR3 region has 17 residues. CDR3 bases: TGCGCCAGCAGCCAAGTTGGCGGGCGGGAGCGGGGTCAGCCCCAGCATTTT. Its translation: CASSQVGGRERGQPQHF.

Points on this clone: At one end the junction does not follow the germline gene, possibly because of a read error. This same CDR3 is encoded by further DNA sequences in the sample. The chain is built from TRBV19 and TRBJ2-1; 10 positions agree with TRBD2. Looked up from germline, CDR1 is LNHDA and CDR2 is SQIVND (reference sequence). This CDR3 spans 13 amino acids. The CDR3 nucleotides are TGTGCCTCGGGACTAGCGTTATACAATGAACAGTTCTTC. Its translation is CASGLALYNEQFF.

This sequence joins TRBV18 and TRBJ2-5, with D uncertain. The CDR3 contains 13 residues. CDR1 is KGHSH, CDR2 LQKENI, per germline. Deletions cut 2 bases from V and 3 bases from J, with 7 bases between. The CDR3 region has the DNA TGTGCCAGCTCACCAGGAGTGGAAGAGACCCAGTACTTC. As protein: CASSPGVEETQYF. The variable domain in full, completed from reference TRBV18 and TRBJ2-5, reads NAGVMQNPRHLVRRRGQEARLRCSPMKGHSHVYWYRQLPEEGLKFMVYLQKENIIDESGMPKERFSAEFPKEGPSILRIQQVVRGDSAAYFCASSPGVEETQYFGPGTRLLVL.